Below, 15 T cell receptor beta chains from the same sample are listed, as sequenced in a study of CD8 T cells in ankylosing spondylitis. TCRdb fed the 5' RACE reads into MiXCR, producing one record per CDR3 protein. The sample has a few hundred thousand distinct CDR3 sequences; over 15% are singletons. Input material: blood, either unsorted or a sorted T cell fraction (not recorded which). These receptors were collected from a male donor with ankylosing spondylitis or in good health (not recorded which).

Many counts were recorded for this clonotype. Here the CDR3 reads CSVHQGYYGYTF. The CDR3 DNA follows: TGCAGCGTTCATCAGGGGTACTATGGCTACACCTTC. The chain has TRBV29-1 and TRBJ1-2; TRBD1 might be the D (6 bases). Germline CDR1 reads SQVTM; CDR2 reads ANQGSEA. This CDR3 spans 12 amino acids. The V and J ends lost 5 bases and 3 bases respectively, with 10 bases between them.

This clonotype appeared a few times. V usage is TRBV27 and J usage is TRBJ2-5, with 9 bases that match TRBD2. CDR1 is MNHEY and CDR2 is SMNVEV in the germline V gene (reference sequence). The CDR3 runs 19 residues. The V and J ends lost 4 bases and 2 bases, in that order; junction bases with no gene match: 17. CDR3 sequence reads: CASSCIAPIEREAQETQYF. CDR3 DNA: TGTGCCAGCAGTTGTATTGCGCCGATCGAGCGGGAGGCGCAAGAGACCCAGTACTTC.

This clonotype was observed many times. This chain's CDR3 is CASNPTSGGTQYF. The CDR3 DNA reads TGTGCCAGCAACCCTACTAGCGGAGGGACCCAGTACTTC. The V call is TRBV12-3 or TRBV12-4, the J call TRBJ2-5, with 8 positions matching TRBD2. V lost 7 bases and J lost 7; bases outside the gene matches: 8. The CDR3 is 13 residues long.

The chain is built from TRBV7-2 and TRBJ2-1; 7 nucleotides agree with TRBD2. The CDR3 has 13 amino acids. Germline CDR1 is SGHTA and CDR2 is FQGNSA. The ends lost 3 bases at V and 7 bases at J; junction bases unmatched: 3. CDR3: CASSFGGLNEQFF. The CDR3, as DNA: TGTGCCAGCAGCTTTGGGGGACTAAATGAGCAGTTCTTC. The whole variable domain, remainder taken from reference TRBV7-2 and TRBJ2-1, is GAGVSQSPSNKVTEKGKDVELRCDPISGHTALYWYRQSLGQGLEFLIYFQGNSAPDKSGLPSDRFSAERTGGSVSTLTIQRTQQEDSAVYLCASSFGGLNEQFFGPGTRLTVL.

This clonotype came up a few times. CDR3 loop: CASSQENRAGAYEQYF. The CDR3 bases are TGCGCCAGCAGCCAAGAAAATCGAGCGGGGGCCTACGAGCAGTACTTC. The rearrangement joins TRBV4-1 to TRBJ2-7, with 8 bases fitting TRBD2. This CDR3 has 16 amino acids. The germline V gene encodes CDR1 MGHRA and CDR2 YSYEKL. After removal of 0 bases from V and 2 bases from J, the junction contained 6 bases not matched to a gene.

This clonotype was seen a few times. The rearrangement links TRBV6-1 to TRBJ2-7, with 12 bases fitting TRBD1. Germline V lookup: CDR1 MNHNS, CDR2 SASEGT. The CDR3 loop spans 15 amino acids. V lost 0 bases, J lost 5 bases, and 2 bases stayed unmatched. The CDR3, as DNA: TGTGCCAGCAGTGAAGCCGGGACAGGGGGCAACGAGCAGTACTTC. It translates to CASSEAGTGGNEQYF.

The gene calls are TRBV2 and TRBJ2-1; TRBD2 agrees at 8 bases. The V segment lost 5 bases and the J segment 7 bases; nucleotides outside the gene matches: 7. CDR3 length: 14 residues. Per the germline V gene, CDR1 is SNHLY and CDR2 is FYNNEI. CDR3 residues: CASSLAGSLNEQFF. The CDR3 nucleotides are TGTGCCAGCAGTTTAGCGGGATCCTTGAATGAGCAGTTCTTC.

This chain links TRBV6-2 or TRBV6-3 with TRBJ2-6, with no clear D. The germline V gene has CDR1 MNHEY and CDR2 SVGEGT. Trimming removed 0 bases at V and 0 bases at J, with 3 bases between. This CDR3 has 15 amino acids. The CDR3 region has the DNA TGTGCCAGCAGTTACTCAAACTCTGGGGCCAACGTCCTGACTTTC. Protein sequence: CASSYSNSGANVLTF.

This clonotype was counted ten times or more. The chain links TRBV5-1 to TRBJ2-1, with D hard to call. Germline-derived CDR1 and CDR2 are SGHRS and YFSETQ. V was pared by 4 bases and J by 7 bases, with 18 bases between. The CDR3 covers 15 residues. In nucleotides, the CDR3 is TGCGCCAGCAGCCCCGTGCCAAGGAGTCAGAATGAGCAGTTCTTC. This translates into CASSPVPRSQNEQFF. The full variable domain, its missing parts supplied by reference TRBV5-1 and TRBJ2-1, is KAGVTQTPRYLIKTRGQQVTLSCSPISGHRSVSWYQQTPGQGLQFLFEYFSETQRNKGNFPGRFSGRQFSNSRSEMNVSTLELGDSALYLCASSPVPRSQNEQFFGPGTRLTVL.

This clonotype occurred many times. This chain links TRBV7-2 with TRBJ2-7, with 12 bases matching TRBD2. CDR1 is SGHTA, CDR2 FQGNSA, per germline. Trimming removed 5 bases from V and 7 bases from J; junction bases left unmatched: 3. The CDR3 consists of 13 residues. This CDR3 reads CASSPGLAGEQYF. CDR3 nucleotide sequence: TGTGCCAGCAGCCCCGGACTAGCGGGAGAGCAGTACTTC.

About this clonotype itself: It may be a read error: a sequence one base away is much more abundant. The chain uses TRBV29-1 and TRBJ2-7; D possibly corresponds to TRBD1 (6 bases). Trimming shortened V by 5 bases and J by 2 bases, and 7 bases separated the two germline ends. This CDR3 spans 11 amino acids. Germline CDR1 and CDR2: SQVTM and ANQGSEA. The CDR3 reads CSVRTAYEQYF. CDR3 DNA: TGCAGCGTTCGGACAGCCTACGAGCAGTACTTC.

This clonotype showed up just a few times. The V gene is TRBV6-5, the J gene TRBJ2-5; 11 bases align to TRBD1. Germline V CDR1 and CDR2: MNHEY, SVGAGI. The trim removed 4 bases at V and 5 bases at J, leaving 9 bases unmatched. The CDR3 contains 16 residues. CDR3 region: CASSSGTGGPGETQYF. CDR3 coding DNA: TGTGCCAGCAGTTCCGGGACAGGGGGGCCCGGGGAGACCCAGTACTTC.

The chain couples TRBV27 to TRBJ2-5; TRBD1 matches at 9 bases. The trim removed 10 bases at V and 5 bases at J, leaving 14 bases unmatched. There are 15 residues in the CDR3. Germline V gives CDR1 MNHEY, CDR2 SMNVEV (reference sequence). The CDR3 loop is CATRQGVYRWETQYF. In nucleotides, the CDR3 is TGTGCCACCCGACAGGGGGTTTATCGGTGGGAGACCCAGTACTTC.

This clonotype was counted between two and nine times. The chain recombines TRBV6-1 with TRBJ2-7; 13 nucleotides match TRBD2. Germline V gene data show CDR1 as MNHNS and CDR2 as SASEGT. Trimming took 2 bases from V and 5 from J; bases not matched to a gene: 9. This CDR3 is built from 17 residues. Here the CDR3 reads CASSESPGLAGFHEQYF. DNA for the CDR3: TGTGCCAGCAGTGAATCCCCGGGACTAGCGGGATTCCACGAGCAGTACTTC.

This clonotype was seen many times. The CDR3 loop is CSARELAGAINEQFF. Here the CDR3 DNA reads TGCAGTGCTAGAGAGCTAGCGGGAGCTATCAATGAGCAGTTCTTC. V usage is TRBV20-1 and J usage is TRBJ2-1; 10 bases are a match to TRBD2. This CDR3 has 15 amino acids. Germline trimming cut 0 bases from V and 6 bases from J; bases unmatched to any gene: 5. Germline V CDR1 and CDR2: DFQATT, SNEGSKA (reference sequence).